Listed below are T cell receptor beta chains from one sample, sequenced in a study of blood T cell repertoires in COVID-19. TCRdb's table, derived via immunoSEQ multiplex PCR, lists solely in-frame clones and lacks some. The sample consists of 200,000 to 300,000 clones, around 87% of them appearing once. Sequenced: peripheral blood. The receptor source for this set is a woman in her forties or fifties with acute or convalescent COVID-19. The CDR3 runs from the conserved cysteine through the conserved F or W. The D gene is left open where the match is weak. Expanded clones get a size class; other rows say once, few or many, or leave the size out.

>.|TRBJ1-1|.|TRBV18
CASSPTVGLGEAFF
TGTGCCAGCTCACCTACCGTGGGACTAGGTGAAGCTTTCTTT
>.|TRBJ2-7|TRBD2|TRBV19
CASSMGTSGYEQYF
TGTGCCAGTAGTATGGGGACTAGCGGCTACGAGCAGTACTTC
>.|TRBJ2-6|.|TRBV5-6
CAAHARFGSGANVLTF
TGTGCCGCACATGCTAGATTCGGCTCTGGGGCCAACGTCCTGACTTTC
>.|TRBJ2-4|.|TRBV19
CASIRTASGKNIQYF
TGTGCCAGTATCCGGACAGCTTCGGGGAAAAACATTCAGTACTTC
>.|TRBJ2-5|.|TRBV6-5
CASSPGRTQYF
TGTGCCAGCAGCCCGGGTCGGACCCAGTACTTC
>.|TRBJ1-2|.|TRBV9
CASSVVPGSNYGYTF
TGTGCCAGCAGCGTAGTTCCGGGGAGCAACTATGGCTACACCTTC
>.|TRBJ2-7|TRBD1|TRBV7-2
CASSPAGTGFFPAGEQYF
TGTGCCAGCAGCCCCGCCGGGACAGGGTTTTTCCCGGCAGGCGAGCAGTACTTC
>.|TRBJ1-1|TRBD1|TRBV28
CAIHRQGLSWEAFF
TGTGCCATTCACCGACAGGGTTTAAGTTGGGAAGCTTTCTTT
>few|TRBJ1-4|.|TRBV7-9
CASTLNNEKLFF
TGTGCCAGCACACTCAATAATGAAAAACTGTTTTTT
>.|TRBJ2-7|.|TRBV19
CASSSSSGEAYEQYF
TGTGCCAGTAGTTCTTCGTCAGGGGAAGCGTACGAGCAGTACTTC
>.|TRBJ1-1|TRBD1|TRBV28
CASSFTGQWGAEAFF
TGTGCCAGCAGTTTCACGGGACAGTGGGGCGCTGAAGCTTTCTTT
>few|TRBJ2-1|TRBD2|TRBV5-4
CASSSLAGGPGNEQFF
TGTGCCAGCAGCTCACTAGCGGGAGGGCCTGGCAATGAGCAGTTCTTC
>once|TRBJ2-7|TRBD1|TRBV4-1
CASSLDRPEPEQYF
TGCGCCAGCAGCCTGGACAGGCCCGAGCCCGAGCAGTACTTC
>.|TRBJ2-2|.|TRBV19
CASNPSRGRPTGELFF
TGTGCCAGCAATCCAAGTAGGGGCAGACCGACCGGGGAGCTGTTTTTT
>.|TRBJ2-7|TRBD2|TRBV7-9
CASSPGLAVSYEQYF
TGTGCCAGCAGCCCCGGACTAGCGGTGTCCTACGAGCAGTACTTC
>.|TRBJ2-7|.|TRBV21-1
CASPFFSSYEQYF
TGTGCCAGCCCGTTTTTCAGCTCCTACGAGCAGTACTTC
>.|TRBJ1-2|.|TRBV5-6
CASSRDSGRGGYTF
TGTGCCAGCAGCCGGGACTCTGGGCGTGGAGGCTACACCTTC
>once|TRBJ1-5|TRBD1|TRBV28
CASSPDRGLSQPQHF
TGTGCCAGCAGTCCTGACAGGGGGCTTAGCCAGCCCCAGCATTTT
>.|TRBJ1-5|.|TRBV18
CASSSYFNQPQHF
TGTGCCAGCTCATCATACTTCAATCAGCCCCAGCATTTT
>once|TRBJ2-5|TRBD2|TRBV6-5
CASSSVQLAEQETQYF
TGTGCCAGCAGTTCCGTCCAACTAGCGGAGCAAGAGACCCAGTACTTC
>.|TRBJ1-1|TRBD1|TRBV27
CASSIRGRGTEAFF
TGTGCCAGCAGTATCAGGGGGCGCGGGACTGAAGCTTTCTTT
>once|TRBJ2-2|.|TRBV5-1
CASSRGLNTGELFF
TGCGCCAGCAGCAGGGGTCTAAACACCGGGGAGCTGTTTTTT
>once|TRBJ2-1|.|TRBV23-1
CASSLRRINEQFF
TGCGCCAGCAGTCTAAGGAGGATCAATGAGCAGTTCTTC
>few|TRBJ1-3|.|TRBV28
CASSLYAGPGNTIYF
TGTGCCAGCAGTTTATATGCGGGCCCTGGAAACACCATATATTTT
>.|TRBJ1-3|.|TRBV7-8
CASSFVVDSSPGNTIYF
TGTGCCAGCAGCTTTGTAGTGGACAGTTCTCCTGGAAACACCATATATTTT
>.|TRBJ1-2|TRBD1|TRBV2
CASSEIGTGELGYTF
TGTGCCAGCAGTGAAATCGGGACAGGGGAATTAGGCTACACCTTC
>.|TRBJ2-3|TRBD2|TRBV18
CASSPTSGRVTDTQYF
TGTGCCAGCTCGCCGACTAGCGGGAGGGTCACAGATACGCAGTATTTT
>.|TRBJ1-5|.|TRBV5-5
CASRPMGGSGQPQHF
TGTGCCAGCAGACCAATGGGGGGATCGGGCCAGCCCCAGCATTTT
>.|TRBJ2-7|TRBD2|TRBV7-6
CASSFLAGTSEAYEQYF
TGTGCCAGCAGCTTTCTTGCCGGGACTAGCGAGGCCTACGAGCAGTACTTC
>.|TRBJ2-1|.|TRBV3-1/TRBV3-2
CASSQGPVGGIDNEQFF
TGTGCCAGCAGCCAAGGACCCGTGGGCGGGATCGACAATGAGCAGTTCTTC
>.|TRBJ1-4|TRBD1|TRBV7-3
CASSPPLYGTGVAANEKLFF
TGTGCCAGCAGCCCACCCTTATACGGGACAGGGGTGGCGGCTAATGAAAAACTGTTTTTT
>.|TRBJ1-1|.|TRBV10-3
CAISPAQGWDTEAFF
TGTGCCATCAGCCCAGCACAGGGCTGGGACACTGAAGCTTTCTTT
>.|TRBJ2-7|TRBD1|TRBV28
CASTTGGMYEQYF
TGTGCCAGCACCACAGGGGGCATGTACGAGCAGTACTTC
>.|TRBJ2-3|TRBD1|TRBV7-2
CASSFDRVSTDTQYF
TGTGCCAGCAGCTTTGACAGGGTGAGCACAGATACGCAGTATTTT
>.|TRBJ2-7|.|TRBV6-6
CASSAPGFSAYEQYF
TGTGCCAGCAGTGCCCCGGGTTTTTCTGCCTACGAGCAGTACTTC
>.|TRBJ2-1|.|TRBV4-1
CASSPSGGLASYNEQFF
TGCGCCAGCAGCCCTTCAGGGGGGCTCGCCTCCTACAATGAGCAGTTCTTC
>.|TRBJ2-7|.|TRBV29-1
CSASTTLEPQQYF
TGCAGCGCTTCGACTACTTTAGAACCCCAGCAGTACTTC
>.|TRBJ2-6|.|TRBV30
CAWRAVGANVLTF
TGTGCCTGGAGGGCGGTTGGGGCCAACGTCCTGACTTTC
>.|TRBJ2-7|TRBD2|TRBV11-2
CASSLDRAGIYEQYF
TGTGCCAGCAGCTTAGATCGAGCGGGGATATACGAGCAGTACTTC
>.|TRBJ1-4|.|TRBV6-6
CASSTGRTNEKLFF
TGTGCCAGTTCGACAGGACGGACTAATGAAAAACTGTTTTTT
>.|TRBJ1-6|.|TRBV30
CAWSGAVHNSPLHF
TGTGCCTGGAGTGGGGCAGTGCATAATTCACCCCTCCACTTT
>few|TRBJ2-7|TRBD1|TRBV11-2
CASSWADRGYF
TGTGCCAGCAGCTGGGCGGACAGGGGGTACTTC